The clone carrying this T cell receptor beta chain has just one count. As yet, its antigen is unknown. The sample comes from a study of cytomegalovirus exposure and HLA in healthy donors. Study context: Among about 179 million T cells, an earlier analysis found 117 million unique TCR beta sequences. Unique TCRs numbering some 93 million, obtained from HLA-typed donors, made up an early data release.

A multiplex PCR was run with 60 Vbeta primers and 13 Jbeta primers. Only in-frame clones appear in the TCRdb table, and some are missing; sequencing was by immunoSEQ multiplex PCR. In the table there are roughly 150,000 clones, around 80% of which are singletons. Findings and limits, study-wide: Being indistinguishable, some V segments were excluded, TRBV6-2 and TRBV6-3 among them. Per published accounts, TCR beta sequences correctly predicted the HLA-A and HLA-B alleles of most subjects.

Germline CDR1 reads SEHNR; CDR2 reads FQNEAQ (reference sequence). V lost 3 bases to trimming and J lost 0 bases; unmatched junction nucleotides: 2. This CDR3 region has 15 residues. V gene TRBV7-9 combines with J gene TRBJ2-3, with TRBD2 identical over 8 bases. The sequencing input was PBMCs. The clonotype was recovered from a man aged 18 to 29 in good health and CMV-seronegative. In DNA form, the CDR3 reads TGTGCCAGCAGCTTTAGCGGGGTTAGCACAGATACGCAGTATTTT. Residues: CASSFSGVSTDTQYF.